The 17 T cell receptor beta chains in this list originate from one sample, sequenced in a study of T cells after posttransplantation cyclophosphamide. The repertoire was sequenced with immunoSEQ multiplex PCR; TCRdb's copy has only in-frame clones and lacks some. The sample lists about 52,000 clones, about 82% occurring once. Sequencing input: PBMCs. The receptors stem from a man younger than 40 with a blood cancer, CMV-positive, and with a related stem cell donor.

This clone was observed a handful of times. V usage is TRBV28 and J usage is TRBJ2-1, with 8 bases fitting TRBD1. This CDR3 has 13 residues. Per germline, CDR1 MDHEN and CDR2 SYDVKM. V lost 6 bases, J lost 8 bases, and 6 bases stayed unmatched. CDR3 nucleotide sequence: TGTGCCAGCAGCCAGACAGGGGCAGATGAGCAGTTCTTC. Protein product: CASSQTGADEQFF.

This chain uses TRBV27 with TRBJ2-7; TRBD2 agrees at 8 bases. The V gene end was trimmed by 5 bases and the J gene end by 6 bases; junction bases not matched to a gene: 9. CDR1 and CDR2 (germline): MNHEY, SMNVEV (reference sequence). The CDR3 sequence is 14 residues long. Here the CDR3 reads CASSGGLDPREQYF. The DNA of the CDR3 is TGTGCCAGCAGTGGGGGACTAGACCCCCGCGAGCAGTACTTC.

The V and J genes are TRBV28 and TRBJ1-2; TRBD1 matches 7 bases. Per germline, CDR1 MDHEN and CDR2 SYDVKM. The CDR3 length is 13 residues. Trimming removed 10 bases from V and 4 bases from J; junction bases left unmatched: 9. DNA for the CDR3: TGTGCCATCGCCACGGGACAGCGCTATGGCTACACCTTC. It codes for CAIATGQRYGYTF.

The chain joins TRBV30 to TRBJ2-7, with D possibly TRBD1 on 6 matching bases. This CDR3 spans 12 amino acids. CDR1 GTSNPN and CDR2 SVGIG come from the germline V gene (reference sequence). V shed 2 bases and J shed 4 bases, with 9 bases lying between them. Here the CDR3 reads CAWSIQGYEQYF. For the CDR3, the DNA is TGTGCCTGGAGTATTCAGGGGTACGAGCAGTACTTC.

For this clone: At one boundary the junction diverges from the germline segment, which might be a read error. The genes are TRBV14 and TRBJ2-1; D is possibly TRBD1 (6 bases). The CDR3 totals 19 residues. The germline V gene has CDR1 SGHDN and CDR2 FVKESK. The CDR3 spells CASSQYFGPGKTKGEIRVF. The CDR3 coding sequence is TGTGCCAGCAGCCAATATTTCGGCCCGGGAAAGACGAAGGGGGAGATTAGGGTCTTC.

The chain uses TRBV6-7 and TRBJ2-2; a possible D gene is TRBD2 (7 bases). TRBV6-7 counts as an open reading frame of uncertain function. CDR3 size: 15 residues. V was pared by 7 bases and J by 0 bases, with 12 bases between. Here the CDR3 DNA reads TGTGCCAGCATCCTCGGGGGGCCGAACACCGGGGAGCTGTTTTTT. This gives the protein CASILGGPNTGELFF.

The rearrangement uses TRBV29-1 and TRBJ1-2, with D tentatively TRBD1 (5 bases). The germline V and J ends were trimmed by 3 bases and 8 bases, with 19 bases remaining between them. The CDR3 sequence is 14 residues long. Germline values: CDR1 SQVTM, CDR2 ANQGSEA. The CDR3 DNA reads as TGCAGCGTTGATCTGAGTCCGGGGGTGGGCGGCTACACCTTC. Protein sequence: CSVDLSPGVGGYTF. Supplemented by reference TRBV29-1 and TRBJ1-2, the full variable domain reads SAVISQKPSRDICQRGTSLTIQCQVDSQVTMMFWYRQQPGQSLTLIATANQGSEATYESGFVIDKFPISRPNLTFSTLTVSNMSPEDSSIYLCSVDLSPGVGGYTFGSGTRLTVV.

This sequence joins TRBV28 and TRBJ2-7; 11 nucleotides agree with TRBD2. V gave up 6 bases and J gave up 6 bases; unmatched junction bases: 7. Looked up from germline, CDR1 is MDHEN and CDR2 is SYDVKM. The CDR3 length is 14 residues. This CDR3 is CASRPGLAEREQYF. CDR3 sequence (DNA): TGTGCCAGCAGACCGGGACTAGCGGAACGCGAGCAGTACTTC.

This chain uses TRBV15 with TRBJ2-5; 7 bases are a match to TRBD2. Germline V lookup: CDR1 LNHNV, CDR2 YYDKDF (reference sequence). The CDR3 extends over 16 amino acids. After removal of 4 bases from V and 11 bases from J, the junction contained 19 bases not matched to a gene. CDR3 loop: CATSTELGGRGTRQYF. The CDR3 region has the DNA TGTGCCACCAGCACGGAATTGGGCGGGAGAGGAACCCGGCAGTACTTC.

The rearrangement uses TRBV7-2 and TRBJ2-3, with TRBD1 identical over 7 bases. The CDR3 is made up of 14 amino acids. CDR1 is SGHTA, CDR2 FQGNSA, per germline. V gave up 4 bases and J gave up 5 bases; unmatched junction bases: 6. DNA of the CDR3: TGTGCCAGCAGCTCCCGACAGGGAAGAGATACGCAGTATTTT. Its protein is CASSSRQGRDTQYF.

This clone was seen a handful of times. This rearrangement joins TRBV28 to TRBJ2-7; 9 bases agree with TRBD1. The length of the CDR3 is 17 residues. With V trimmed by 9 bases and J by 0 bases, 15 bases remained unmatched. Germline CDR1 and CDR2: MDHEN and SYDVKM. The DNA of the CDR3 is TGTGCCAGTTCACAGGGGGCTGGATCGTCCAGCTCCTACGAGCAGTACTTC. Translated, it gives CASSQGAGSSSSYEQYF.

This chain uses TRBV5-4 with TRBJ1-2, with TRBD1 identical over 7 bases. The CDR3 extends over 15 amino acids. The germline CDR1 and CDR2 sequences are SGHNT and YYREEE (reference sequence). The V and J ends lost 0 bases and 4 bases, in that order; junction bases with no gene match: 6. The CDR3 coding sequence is TGTGCCAGCAGCTTGGCGGCGGGACAGTCCTATGGCTACACCTTC. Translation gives CASSLAAGQSYGYTF.

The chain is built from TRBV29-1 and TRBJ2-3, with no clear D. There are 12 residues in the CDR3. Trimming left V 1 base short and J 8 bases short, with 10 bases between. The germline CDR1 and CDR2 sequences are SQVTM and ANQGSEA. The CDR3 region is CSVEVPGGTQYF. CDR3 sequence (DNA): TGCAGCGTTGAAGTACCGGGTGGTACGCAGTATTTT.

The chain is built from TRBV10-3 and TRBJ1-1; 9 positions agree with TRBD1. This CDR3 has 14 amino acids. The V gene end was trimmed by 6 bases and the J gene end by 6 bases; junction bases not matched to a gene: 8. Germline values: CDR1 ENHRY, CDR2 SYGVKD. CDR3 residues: CAIRTGTGTPEAFF. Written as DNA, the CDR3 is TGTGCCATCAGAACCGGGACAGGGACGCCTGAAGCTTTCTTT.

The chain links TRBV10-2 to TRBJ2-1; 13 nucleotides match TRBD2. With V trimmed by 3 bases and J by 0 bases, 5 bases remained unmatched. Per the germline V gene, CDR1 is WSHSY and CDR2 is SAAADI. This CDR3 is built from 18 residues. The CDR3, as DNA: TGCGCCAGCAGTGATGGGACTAGCGGGACGAGCTCCTACAATGAGCAGTTCTTC. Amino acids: CASSDGTSGTSSYNEQFF.

The DNA for the CDR3 is TGTGCCAGCAGCGACCAGACTAGCGTGGGGGACATTCAGTACTTC. It is translated as CASSDQTSVGDIQYF. The chain employs TRBV2 and TRBJ2-4; 8 bases align to TRBD2. The CDR3 has 15 residues. The germline V gene encodes CDR1 SNHLY and CDR2 FYNNEI. V shed 6 bases and J 8 bases; nucleotides not matched to a gene: 12.

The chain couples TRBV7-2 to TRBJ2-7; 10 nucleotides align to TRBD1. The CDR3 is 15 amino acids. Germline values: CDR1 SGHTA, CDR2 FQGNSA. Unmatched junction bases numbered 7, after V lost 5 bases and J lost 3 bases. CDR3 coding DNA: TGTGCCAGCAGCCTTGGACAGGGGGGGTACTACGAGCAGTACTTC. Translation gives CASSLGQGGYYEQYF.